The rows below give T cell receptor beta chains drawn from one sample of a study of blood T cell repertoires in COVID-19. The method was immunoSEQ multiplex PCR; TCRdb's version includes in-frame clones alone and lacks a portion of them. The sample shows some 360,000 clones, approximately 89% of them seen only once. The sequencing sample was made of peripheral blood. These receptors were collected from a woman in her fifties or sixties with COVID-19, enrolled during active disease. The CDR3 runs from the conserved cysteine through the conserved F or W. D genes are given only for firm matches. Clone sizes are given selectively: once, few, many, or a class where the clone is expanded.

clone size: .; D gene: .; J gene: TRBJ1-4; V gene: TRBV19; CDR3 protein: CASSTRRVNEKLFF; CDR3 DNA: TGTGCCAGTAGTACGCGTCGGGTTAATGAAAAACTGTTTTTT
clone size: .; D gene: TRBD1; J gene: TRBJ1-1; V gene: TRBV6-5; CDR3 protein: CASSLTPQGAGTEAFF; CDR3 DNA: TGTGCCAGCAGTTTGACACCACAGGGGGCTGGCACTGAAGCTTTCTTT
clone size: .; D gene: TRBD1; J gene: TRBJ1-4; V gene: TRBV29-1; CDR3 protein: CSAKTGNYEKLFF; CDR3 DNA: TGCAGCGCCAAGACAGGGAATTATGAAAAACTGTTTTTT
clone size: once; D gene: TRBD2; J gene: TRBJ2-3; V gene: TRBV7-9; CDR3 protein: CASSPSGGGDTQYF; CDR3 DNA: TGTGCCAGCAGCCCTAGCGGGGGCGGCGATACGCAGTATTTT
clone size: .; D gene: .; J gene: TRBJ1-3; V gene: TRBV5-5; CDR3 protein: CASSLGSSGGNTIYF; CDR3 DNA: TGTGCCAGCAGCTTGGGCAGCTCGGGAGGAAACACCATATATTTT
clone size: .; D gene: TRBD1; J gene: TRBJ2-7; V gene: TRBV6-5; CDR3 protein: CASSYSKGGLDEQYF; CDR3 DNA: TGTGCCAGCAGTTACTCGAAAGGGGGCCTAGACGAGCAGTACTTC
clone size: .; D gene: TRBD1; J gene: TRBJ2-5; V gene: TRBV12-5; CDR3 protein: CASGLGDREETQYF; CDR3 DNA: TGTGCTAGTGGTTTAGGGGACAGAGAAGAGACCCAGTACTTC
clone size: .; D gene: .; J gene: TRBJ1-1; V gene: TRBV6-6; CDR3 protein: CASLLTANTEAFF; CDR3 DNA: TGTGCCAGCCTATTGACAGCGAACACTGAAGCTTTCTTT
clone size: .; D gene: .; J gene: TRBJ1-2; V gene: TRBV4-2; CDR3 protein: CASSQELAGFGYTF; CDR3 DNA: TGTGCCAGCAGCCAAGAATTAGCGGGGTTTGGCTACACCTTC
clone size: .; D gene: .; J gene: TRBJ1-1; V gene: TRBV19; CDR3 protein: CASSILGEGTEAFF; CDR3 DNA: TGTGCCAGTAGTATATTGGGGGAGGGCACTGAAGCTTTCTTT
clone size: .; D gene: TRBD1; J gene: TRBJ1-2; V gene: TRBV28; CDR3 protein: CASSFVTPGQGVFYGYTF; CDR3 DNA: TGTGCCAGCAGTTTCGTCACTCCGGGACAGGGCGTTTTTTATGGCTACACCTTC
clone size: .; D gene: .; J gene: TRBJ1-1; V gene: TRBV29-1; CDR3 protein: CSVDLRTEAFF; CDR3 DNA: TGCAGCGTTGATTTGAGGACTGAAGCTTTCTTT
clone size: .; D gene: .; J gene: TRBJ2-5; V gene: TRBV2; CDR3 protein: CASLGPDSDQETQYF; CDR3 DNA: TGTGCCAGCCTTGGACCGGACAGTGATCAAGAGACCCAGTACTTC
clone size: .; D gene: TRBD1; J gene: TRBJ1-1; V gene: TRBV6-6; CDR3 protein: CASIEVGQGRAEAFF; CDR3 DNA: TGTGCCAGCATCGAGGTGGGACAGGGGAGGGCTGAAGCTTTCTTT
clone size: .; D gene: .; J gene: TRBJ1-2; V gene: TRBV15; CDR3 protein: CATSRGRTDYGYTF; CDR3 DNA: TGTGCCACCAGCAGAGGCCGGACAGACTATGGCTACACCTTC
clone size: few; D gene: .; J gene: TRBJ1-2; V gene: TRBV5-1; CDR3 protein: CASSGRGHGYTF; CDR3 DNA: TGCGCCAGCAGCGGCAGGGGACATGGCTACACCTTC
clone size: .; D gene: .; J gene: TRBJ1-1; V gene: TRBV11-2; CDR3 protein: CASSLEAGAGTEAFF; CDR3 DNA: TGTGCCAGCAGCTTAGAGGCAGGGGCAGGCACTGAAGCTTTCTTT
clone size: .; D gene: TRBD2; J gene: TRBJ2-3; V gene: TRBV11-3; CDR3 protein: CASSFSRGGRGDTQYF; CDR3 DNA: TGTGCCAGCAGCTTTTCGCGGGGGGGCCGTGGAGATACGCAGTATTTT
clone size: .; D gene: TRBD1; J gene: TRBJ1-2; V gene: TRBV18; CDR3 protein: CASSRAGTGARNYGYTF; CDR3 DNA: TGTGCCAGCTCACGGGCCGGGACAGGGGCGAGGAACTATGGCTACACCTTC
clone size: .; D gene: .; J gene: TRBJ1-3; V gene: TRBV5-1; CDR3 protein: CASSWGGDGDTIYF; CDR3 DNA: TGCGCCAGCAGCTGGGGGGGAGACGGGGACACCATATATTTT
clone size: .; D gene: .; J gene: TRBJ1-5; V gene: TRBV7-6; CDR3 protein: CASSLTRTVSNQPQHF; CDR3 DNA: TGTGCCAGCAGCTTAACCAGGACTGTTAGCAATCAGCCCCAGCATTTT
clone size: .; D gene: .; J gene: TRBJ2-7; V gene: TRBV5-1; CDR3 protein: CASSFGAGKSSYEQYF; CDR3 DNA: TGCGCCAGCAGCTTTGGAGCAGGGAAGAGCTCCTACGAGCAGTACTTC
clone size: .; D gene: .; J gene: TRBJ1-6; V gene: TRBV2; CDR3 protein: CASWYGVNSPLHF; CDR3 DNA: TGTGCCAGTTGGTACGGGGTTAATTCACCCCTCCACTTT
clone size: .; D gene: .; J gene: TRBJ1-4; V gene: TRBV5-5; CDR3 protein: CASSLGQPCFF; CDR3 DNA: TGTGCCAGCAGCTTGGGACAGCCCTGCTTTTTT
clone size: .; D gene: TRBD1; J gene: TRBJ2-2; V gene: TRBV5-1; CDR3 protein: CASSLQGAGGELFF; CDR3 DNA: TGCGCCAGCAGCTTACAGGGGGCCGGCGGGGAGCTGTTTTTT
clone size: once; D gene: .; J gene: TRBJ1-1; V gene: TRBV14; CDR3 protein: CASSHDRLNTEAFF; CDR3 DNA: TGTGCCAGCAGCCATGACAGGTTGAACACTGAAGCTTTCTTT
clone size: .; D gene: .; J gene: TRBJ2-5; V gene: TRBV5-1; CDR3 protein: CASSFSSETQYF; CDR3 DNA: TGCGCCAGCAGCTTTAGCTCGGAGACCCAGTACTTC
clone size: .; D gene: .; J gene: TRBJ2-7; V gene: TRBV5-1; CDR3 protein: CASSLEREQYF; CDR3 DNA: TGCGCCAGCAGCCTTGAGCGCGAGCAGTACTTC
clone size: .; D gene: .; J gene: TRBJ1-2; V gene: TRBV19; CDR3 protein: CASMGVGYTF; CDR3 DNA: TGTGCCAGTATGGGAGTTGGCTACACCTTC
clone size: .; D gene: TRBD1; J gene: TRBJ2-3; V gene: TRBV7-3; CDR3 protein: CASSRQGASTDTQYF; CDR3 DNA: TGTGCCAGCAGCCGACAGGGGGCAAGCACAGATACGCAGTATTTT
clone size: once; D gene: .; J gene: TRBJ2-2; V gene: TRBV27; CDR3 protein: CASIRNREGTGELFF; CDR3 DNA: TGTGCCAGCATAAGGAACAGGGAGGGTACCGGGGAGCTGTTTTTT
clone size: .; D gene: TRBD1; J gene: TRBJ2-7; V gene: TRBV19; CDR3 protein: CASMGTDHYEQYF; CDR3 DNA: TGTGCCAGTATGGGGACAGACCACTACGAGCAGTACTTC
clone size: .; D gene: TRBD1; J gene: TRBJ1-2; V gene: TRBV24-1; CDR3 protein: CATSDPRTGGSRGNSRDGYTF; CDR3 DNA: TGTGCCACCAGTGATCCTCGGACAGGGGGCTCAAGAGGTAACTCTAGAGACGGCTACACCTTC
clone size: .; D gene: TRBD1; J gene: TRBJ1-6; V gene: TRBV30; CDR3 protein: CAWDRDPLYPLHF; CDR3 DNA: TGTGCCTGGGACAGGGACCCTTTATATCCCCTCCACTTT
clone size: .; D gene: .; J gene: TRBJ1-6; V gene: TRBV4-1; CDR3 protein: CASSREAVVPSPLHF; CDR3 DNA: TGCGCCAGCAGCCGGGAGGCGGTAGTACCTTCACCCCTCCACTTT
clone size: .; D gene: .; J gene: TRBJ1-5; V gene: TRBV9; CDR3 protein: CASSAGVGGPQHF; CDR3 DNA: TGTGCCAGCAGCGCAGGAGTGGGGGGGCCCCAGCATTTT
clone size: .; D gene: .; J gene: TRBJ1-6; V gene: TRBV28; CDR3 protein: CASRGHLGGDSPLHF; CDR3 DNA: TGTGCCAGCAGGGGACATCTCGGTGGTGATTCACCCCTCCACTTT
clone size: .; D gene: .; J gene: TRBJ1-3; V gene: TRBV9; CDR3 protein: CASSPTPQFSGNTIYF; CDR3 DNA: TGTGCCAGCAGCCCCACCCCACAGTTCTCTGGAAACACCATATATTTT
clone size: .; D gene: TRBD1; J gene: TRBJ2-2; V gene: TRBV11-3; CDR3 protein: CASSHGQGKIGGELFF; CDR3 DNA: TGTGCCAGCAGCCACGGACAGGGGAAGATCGGCGGGGAGCTGTTTTTT
clone size: .; D gene: .; J gene: TRBJ2-5; V gene: TRBV10-1; CDR3 protein: CASPEGMSQGETQYF; CDR3 DNA: TGCGCCAGCCCCGAAGGTATGAGCCAGGGGGAGACCCAGTACTTC
clone size: .; D gene: .; J gene: TRBJ2-5; V gene: TRBV2; CDR3 protein: CASRGGGFQETQYF; CDR3 DNA: TGTGCCAGCAGAGGTGGGGGGTTTCAAGAGACCCAGTACTTC
clone size: .; D gene: TRBD2; J gene: TRBJ2-1; V gene: TRBV7-2; CDR3 protein: CASSSRGLAGDEQFF; CDR3 DNA: TGTGCCAGCAGCTCAAGGGGACTAGCGGGGGATGAGCAGTTCTTC
clone size: .; D gene: .; J gene: TRBJ1-5; V gene: TRBV13; CDR3 protein: CASSYKPNQPQHF; CDR3 DNA: TGTGCCAGCAGCTACAAACCGAATCAGCCCCAGCATTTT
clone size: .; D gene: .; J gene: TRBJ1-1; V gene: TRBV5-1; CDR3 protein: CASSVGSFMNTEAFF; CDR3 DNA: TGCGCCAGCAGCGTCGGGAGCTTCATGAACACTGAAGCTTTCTTT
clone size: .; D gene: .; J gene: TRBJ1-2; V gene: TRBV11-2; CDR3 protein: CASSLLGQKNTYGYTF; CDR3 DNA: TGTGCCAGCAGCTTACTTGGACAGAAGAACACCTATGGCTACACCTTC
clone size: .; D gene: TRBD1; J gene: TRBJ2-7; V gene: TRBV19; CDR3 protein: CATAWDRAAEQYF; CDR3 DNA: TGTGCCACCGCCTGGGACAGGGCAGCCGAGCAGTACTTC
clone size: .; D gene: TRBD1; J gene: TRBJ2-1; V gene: TRBV24-1; CDR3 protein: CATSRTGGSYNEQFF; CDR3 DNA: TGTGCCACCAGCAGGACAGGGGGCTCCTACAATGAGCAGTTCTTC
clone size: .; D gene: .; J gene: TRBJ1-5; V gene: TRBV6-5; CDR3 protein: CASSYGSRRFYQPQHF; CDR3 DNA: TGTGCCAGCAGTTACGGGAGTCGGCGCTTTTATCAGCCCCAGCATTTT
clone size: .; D gene: TRBD2; J gene: TRBJ2-1; V gene: TRBV6-6; CDR3 protein: CASSPSGLAGGFSSYNEQFF; CDR3 DNA: TGTGCCAGCAGCCCCAGTGGGCTAGCGGGGGGGTTTAGCTCCTACAATGAGCAGTTCTTC
clone size: .; D gene: .; J gene: TRBJ1-5; V gene: TRBV6-2/TRBV6-3; CDR3 protein: CASSYWSVPNQPQHF; CDR3 DNA: TGTGCCAGCAGTTATTGGTCAGTCCCCAATCAGCCCCAGCATTTT